The rows below give T cell receptor beta chains drawn from one sample of a study of OX40 agonist ivuxolimab in advanced cancers. Profiled with immunoSEQ multiplex PCR; TCRdb holds only in-frame clones, not every one. The sample has around 64,000 clones; approximately 90% are singletons. The specimen comprised CD4+ or CD8+ T cells sorted from blood, sampled in a trial of the OX40 agonist ivuxolimab. The receptors were sampled from an adult with an advanced solid tumor such as melanoma, head and neck, liver or kidney cancer. Both conserved end residues are part of each CDR3. A D gene is named only where the DNA matches it firmly. The size field is filled for only some rows; it gives once, few, many or a size class.

D gene: -; J gene: TRBJ2-3; V gene: TRBV29-1; clone size: -; CDR3 protein: CSVGDTTDTQYF; CDR3 DNA: TGCAGCGTTGGGGACACCACAGATACGCAGTATTTT
D gene: -; J gene: TRBJ1-1; V gene: TRBV7-2; clone size: once; CDR3 protein: CASSRDQFAFF; CDR3 DNA: TGTGCCAGCAGCAGAGACCAGTTCGCTTTCTTT
D gene: -; J gene: TRBJ1-1; V gene: TRBV28; clone size: -; CDR3 protein: CASGWSAIEAFF; CDR3 DNA: TGTGCCAGCGGTTGGTCGGCAATTGAAGCTTTCTTT
D gene: TRBD1; J gene: TRBJ1-2; V gene: TRBV6-1; clone size: -; CDR3 protein: CASDWTGGNYGYTF; CDR3 DNA: TGTGCCAGCGACTGGACAGGGGGAAACTATGGCTACACCTTC
D gene: -; J gene: TRBJ2-6; V gene: TRBV19; clone size: -; CDR3 protein: CASSPGQKSGANVLTF; CDR3 DNA: TGTGCCAGTAGTCCTGGACAGAAGTCTGGGGCCAACGTCCTGACTTTC
D gene: TRBD1; J gene: TRBJ1-2; V gene: TRBV5-1; clone size: once; CDR3 protein: CASSMDRVDYTF; CDR3 DNA: TGCGCCAGCAGCATGGACAGGGTTGACTACACCTTC
D gene: -; J gene: TRBJ1-2; V gene: TRBV5-6; clone size: -; CDR3 protein: CASSLGGDREYGYTF; CDR3 DNA: TGTGCCAGCAGCTTAGGGGGGGACCGAGAGTATGGCTACACCTTC
D gene: TRBD1; J gene: TRBJ1-2; V gene: TRBV7-8; clone size: few; CDR3 protein: CASSPPGTGRGYTF; CDR3 DNA: TGTGCCAGCAGCCCCCCCGGGACAGGGCGTGGCTACACCTTC
D gene: TRBD1; J gene: TRBJ2-7; V gene: TRBV5-6; clone size: few; CDR3 protein: CASSPTPDDRGPRYEQYF; CDR3 DNA: TGTGCCAGCAGCCCAACCCCCGATGACAGGGGCCCTAGGTATGAGCAGTACTTC
D gene: -; J gene: TRBJ2-3; V gene: TRBV27; clone size: -; CDR3 protein: CASRGGGGAQYF; CDR3 DNA: TGTGCCAGCAGAGGGGGCGGCGGGGCGCAGTATTTT
D gene: TRBD2; J gene: TRBJ2-1; V gene: TRBV13; clone size: -; CDR3 protein: CASSYTYSGRAYEQFF; CDR3 DNA: TGTGCCAGCAGCTACACCTACAGCGGGAGGGCTTATGAGCAGTTCTTC
D gene: -; J gene: TRBJ2-5; V gene: TRBV18; clone size: -; CDR3 protein: CASSLGQQETQYF; CDR3 DNA: TGTGCCAGCTCGCTCGGACAGCAAGAGACCCAGTACTTC
D gene: -; J gene: TRBJ2-7; V gene: TRBV7-2; clone size: -; CDR3 protein: CASSLGFTSYEQYF; CDR3 DNA: TGTGCCAGCAGCTTAGGATTTACTTCCTACGAGCAGTACTTC
D gene: -; J gene: TRBJ2-2; V gene: TRBV13; clone size: -; CDR3 protein: CASSWLTGELFF; CDR3 DNA: TGTGCCAGCAGCTGGCTCACCGGGGAGCTGTTTTTT
D gene: -; J gene: TRBJ2-2; V gene: TRBV6-1; clone size: -; CDR3 protein: CASNARAPNTGELFF; CDR3 DNA: TGTGCCAGCAACGCCAGGGCCCCGAACACCGGGGAGCTGTTTTTT
D gene: -; J gene: TRBJ2-7; V gene: TRBV19; clone size: few; CDR3 protein: CASSRGGTYSYEQYF; CDR3 DNA: TGTGCCAGTAGCCGAGGGGGGACTTATTCCTACGAGCAGTACTTC
D gene: -; J gene: TRBJ2-5; V gene: TRBV9; clone size: -; CDR3 protein: CASSETDETQYF; CDR3 DNA: TGTGCCAGCAGCGAGACCGATGAGACCCAGTACTTC
D gene: TRBD1; J gene: TRBJ2-7; V gene: TRBV7-7; clone size: -; CDR3 protein: CASSPLGGGQGQQYF; CDR3 DNA: TGTGCTAGCAGCCCCCTAGGTGGGGGACAGGGGCAGCAGTACTTC
D gene: TRBD2; J gene: TRBJ2-1; V gene: TRBV7-2; clone size: -; CDR3 protein: CASSFSSGGSYNEQFF; CDR3 DNA: TGTGCCAGCAGCTTCTCTAGCGGGGGGAGCTACAATGAGCAGTTCTTC
D gene: -; J gene: TRBJ2-5; V gene: TRBV7-2; clone size: -; CDR3 protein: CASSLVPGVQETQYF; CDR3 DNA: TGTGCCAGCAGCTTAGTTCCAGGAGTTCAAGAGACCCAGTACTTC
D gene: TRBD1; J gene: TRBJ1-2; V gene: TRBV2; clone size: -; CDR3 protein: CASRGTGSNYGYTF; CDR3 DNA: TGTGCCAGCAGAGGGACAGGGTCTAACTATGGCTACACCTTC
D gene: TRBD1; J gene: TRBJ1-1; V gene: TRBV4-3; clone size: -; CDR3 protein: CASSRERGLGEAFF; CDR3 DNA: TGCGCCAGCAGCCGCGAGAGGGGGCTGGGTGAAGCTTTCTTT
D gene: TRBD2; J gene: TRBJ2-3; V gene: TRBV6-1; clone size: -; CDR3 protein: CASTGLALTDTQYF; CDR3 DNA: TGTGCCAGCACAGGACTAGCGTTAACAGATACGCAGTATTTT
D gene: TRBD2; J gene: TRBJ2-5; V gene: TRBV4-2; clone size: -; CDR3 protein: CASSQGGGQETQYF; CDR3 DNA: TGTGCCAGCAGCCAAGGCGGGGGCCAAGAGACCCAGTACTTC
D gene: -; J gene: TRBJ2-1; V gene: TRBV9; clone size: once; CDR3 protein: CASSVGDSYPYNEQFF; CDR3 DNA: TGTGCCAGCAGCGTAGGGGACTCCTATCCCTACAATGAGCAGTTCTTC
D gene: -; J gene: TRBJ2-2; V gene: TRBV5-4; clone size: -; CDR3 protein: CASSLGSRLSTGELFF; CDR3 DNA: TGTGCCAGCAGCTTAGGCTCCCGACTCAGCACCGGGGAGCTGTTTTTT
D gene: TRBD1; J gene: TRBJ2-3; V gene: TRBV7-2; clone size: -; CDR3 protein: CASRTGTGSTDTQYF; CDR3 DNA: TGTGCCAGCAGAACAGGGACAGGGAGCACAGATACGCAGTATTTT
D gene: -; J gene: TRBJ2-7; V gene: TRBV11-2; clone size: -; CDR3 protein: CASSLEGGIAGEQYF; CDR3 DNA: TGTGCCAGCAGCTTAGAGGGGGGAATAGCCGGCGAGCAGTACTTC
D gene: -; J gene: TRBJ2-7; V gene: TRBV5-6; clone size: -; CDR3 protein: CASSFGVRNEQYF; CDR3 DNA: TGTGCCAGCAGCTTTGGGGTCCGGAACGAGCAGTACTTC
D gene: -; J gene: TRBJ2-7; V gene: TRBV11-2; clone size: -; CDR3 protein: CASSLGRGPSYEQYF; CDR3 DNA: TGTGCCAGCAGCTTAGGGAGGGGGCCCTCCTACGAGCAGTACTTC
D gene: TRBD1; J gene: TRBJ1-5; V gene: TRBV7-9; clone size: -; CDR3 protein: CASSSGQGGNQPQHF; CDR3 DNA: TGTGCCAGCAGCTCGGGACAGGGGGGCAATCAGCCCCAGCATTTT
D gene: -; J gene: TRBJ1-5; V gene: TRBV7-2; clone size: -; CDR3 protein: CASNGLINQPQHF; CDR3 DNA: TGTGCCAGCAACGGACTGATCAATCAGCCCCAGCATTTT
D gene: -; J gene: TRBJ2-5; V gene: TRBV7-2; clone size: few; CDR3 protein: CASSLGGARETQYF; CDR3 DNA: TGTGCCAGCAGCTTAGGAGGGGCTCGGGAGACCCAGTACTTC
D gene: -; J gene: TRBJ1-1; V gene: TRBV6-5; clone size: once; CDR3 protein: CASTTGPGRGTEAFF; CDR3 DNA: TGTGCCAGCACCACAGGGCCCGGACGGGGTACTGAAGCTTTCTTT
D gene: -; J gene: TRBJ2-2; V gene: TRBV30; clone size: -; CDR3 protein: CAWSVERGRGRELFF; CDR3 DNA: TGTGCCTGGAGTGTAGAGAGGGGAAGAGGGCGGGAGCTGTTTTTT
D gene: -; J gene: TRBJ1-1; V gene: TRBV10-1; clone size: few; CDR3 protein: CASSLKGRNTEAFF; CDR3 DNA: TGCGCCAGCAGTTTAAAGGGGCGAAACACTGAAGCTTTCTTT
D gene: TRBD2; J gene: TRBJ2-5; V gene: TRBV9; clone size: -; CDR3 protein: CASSAGLAGGHETQYF; CDR3 DNA: TGTGCCAGCAGCGCGGGACTAGCGGGAGGTCATGAGACCCAGTACTTC
D gene: -; J gene: TRBJ1-3; V gene: TRBV29-1; clone size: -; CDR3 protein: CSVAADYSGNTIYF; CDR3 DNA: TGCAGCGTTGCGGCAGACTACTCTGGAAACACCATATATTTT
D gene: -; J gene: TRBJ2-5; V gene: TRBV5-1; clone size: once; CDR3 protein: CASSLQGPGQETQYF; CDR3 DNA: TGCGCCAGCAGCTTGCAGGGGCCCGGACAAGAGACCCAGTACTTC
D gene: -; J gene: TRBJ1-5; V gene: TRBV29-1; clone size: -; CDR3 protein: CSVGEGVANQPQHF; CDR3 DNA: TGCAGCGTTGGGGAGGGGGTGGCAAATCAGCCCCAGCATTTT
D gene: TRBD2; J gene: TRBJ2-1; V gene: TRBV2; clone size: -; CDR3 protein: CASSVLAGVPEQFF; CDR3 DNA: TGTGCCAGCAGTGTGTTAGCGGGAGTTCCTGAGCAGTTCTTC
D gene: TRBD1; J gene: TRBJ2-3; V gene: TRBV10-3; clone size: -; CDR3 protein: CAISRGQGGDTQYF; CDR3 DNA: TGTGCCATCAGTCGGGGACAGGGTGGGGATACGCAGTATTTT
D gene: -; J gene: TRBJ2-3; V gene: TRBV5-4; clone size: -; CDR3 protein: CASRRQIDTDTQYF; CDR3 DNA: TGTGCCAGCAGACGACAAATAGACACAGATACGCAGTATTTT
D gene: -; J gene: TRBJ2-7; V gene: TRBV30; clone size: -; CDR3 protein: CAWSSGSLYEQYF; CDR3 DNA: TGTGCCTGGAGTTCGGGGTCTCTCTACGAGCAGTACTTC
D gene: -; J gene: TRBJ1-2; V gene: TRBV6-1; clone size: -; CDR3 protein: CASRPTANYGYTF; CDR3 DNA: TGTGCCAGCAGACCTACAGCTAACTATGGCTACACCTTC
D gene: TRBD1; J gene: TRBJ1-1; V gene: TRBV4-3; clone size: -; CDR3 protein: CASSHGQGRTEAFF; CDR3 DNA: TGCGCCAGCAGCCACGGACAGGGAAGGACTGAAGCTTTCTTT
D gene: -; J gene: TRBJ2-2; V gene: TRBV5-4; clone size: -; CDR3 protein: CASSLTDTGELFF; CDR3 DNA: TGTGCCAGCAGCTTGACAGACACCGGGGAGCTGTTTTTT
D gene: TRBD1; J gene: TRBJ1-6; V gene: TRBV18; clone size: -; CDR3 protein: CASSPRGGSNSPLHF; CDR3 DNA: TGTGCCAGCTCACCCCGAGGGGGCTCTAATTCACCCCTCCACTTT
D gene: -; J gene: TRBJ1-2; V gene: TRBV5-4; clone size: -; CDR3 protein: CASSLQGKDYGYTF; CDR3 DNA: TGTGCCAGCAGCTTACAGGGTAAAGACTATGGCTACACCTTC
D gene: TRBD2; J gene: TRBJ2-7; V gene: TRBV7-9; clone size: -; CDR3 protein: CASSLGAEPGTRDYEQYF; CDR3 DNA: TGTGCCAGCAGCTTAGGGGCAGAACCCGGGACTAGGGACTACGAGCAGTACTTC
D gene: TRBD2; J gene: TRBJ2-7; V gene: TRBV6-5; clone size: -; CDR3 protein: CASRLAGGVSYEQYF; CDR3 DNA: TGTGCCAGCAGACTAGCGGGTGGGGTCTCCTACGAGCAGTACTTC
D gene: TRBD2; J gene: TRBJ2-1; V gene: TRBV28; clone size: -; CDR3 protein: CATTSGPYNEQFF; CDR3 DNA: TGTGCCACGACTAGCGGGCCTTACAATGAGCAGTTCTTC
D gene: -; J gene: TRBJ2-7; V gene: TRBV9; clone size: few; CDR3 protein: CASSVGGSYEQYF; CDR3 DNA: TGTGCCAGCAGCGTAGGCGGCAGCTACGAGCAGTACTTC
D gene: -; J gene: TRBJ1-1; V gene: TRBV11-2; clone size: -; CDR3 protein: CASSTRTRFKAFF; CDR3 DNA: TGTGCCAGCAGCACACGGACGAGGTTTAAAGCTTTCTTT
D gene: -; J gene: TRBJ1-3; V gene: TRBV7-2; clone size: -; CDR3 protein: CASSPSVVAGNTIYF; CDR3 DNA: TGTGCCAGCAGCCCCTCAGTAGTGGCCGGAAACACCATATATTTT